Following are 13 T cell receptor beta chains from one sample sequenced in a study of cytomegalovirus exposure and HLA in healthy donors. The PCR employed 60 Vbeta primers together with 13 Jbeta primers. Method: immunoSEQ multiplex PCR; TCRdb's copy keeps in-frame clones and lacks some. This table holds 150,000 to 200,000 clones, 80% to 85% found once. Sequenced material: PBMCs. Receptors originate from a man younger than 45 in good health and CMV-seronegative.

The V and J genes are TRBV5-4 and TRBJ1-1; D might be TRBD1 (6 bases). Between the trimmed V and J ends, which lost 3 bases and 1 base, there was a span of 10 bases. The CDR3 loop spans 14 amino acids. CDR1 and CDR2 from the germline V gene are SGHNT and YYREEE (reference sequence). DNA for the CDR3: TGTGCCAGCAGCTCCGTACAGGGGAACACTGAAGCTTTCTTT. Translating gives CASSSVQGNTEAFF.

The chain joins TRBV2 to TRBJ2-5, with TRBD1 matching over 8 bases. V was pared by 8 bases and J by 3 bases, with 5 bases of the junction left unmatched. The CDR3 extends over 13 amino acids. Germline CDR1 SNHLY, CDR2 FYNNEI. CDR3 sequence (DNA): TGTGCCAGCTACCCGGACAGGGAAGAGACCCAGTACTTC. Translation gives CASYPDREETQYF. The complete variable domain, with remaining parts taken from reference TRBV2 and TRBJ2-5, reads EPEVTQTPSHQVTQMGQEVILRCVPISNHLYFYWYRQILGQKVEFLVSFYNNEISEKSEIFDDQFSVERPDGSNFTLKIRSTKLEDSAMYFCASYPDREETQYFGPGTRLLVL.

V is TRBV28 and J is TRBJ1-2, with TRBD1 as a possible D gene (5 bases). Germline V lookup: CDR1 MDHEN, CDR2 SYDVKM. V lost 3 bases to trimming and J lost 4 bases, with 6 bases between them. The CDR3 covers 12 residues. The CDR3 bases are TGTGCCAGCAGTTTGCAGGGCTATGGCTACACCTTC. It specifies CASSLQGYGYTF.

The gene calls are TRBV19 and TRBJ2-7; 8 bases agree with TRBD2. The CDR3 spans 17 residues. V trimming: 4 bases; J trimming: 7 bases; junction bases outside the gene matches: 18. The germline gives CDR1 LNHDA, CDR2 SQIVND (reference sequence). DNA of the CDR3: TGTGCCAGTAGTAGGGAATCCGGGACTAGAAGATTCGGAGAGCAGTACTTC. It encodes CASSRESGTRRFGEQYF.

The chain links TRBV6-5 to TRBJ2-3, with a possible D match to TRBD1 (6 bases). Germline lookup yields CDR1 MNHEY and CDR2 SVGAGI. V was clipped by 0 bases and J by 5 bases, with 9 bases between them. CDR3 length equals 14 residues. DNA for the CDR3: TGTGCCAGCAGTTACTCCCAGGGGATAGATACGCAGTATTTT. Its protein product is CASSYSQGIDTQYF.

This chain uses TRBV7-2 with TRBJ1-2; 11 bases are a match to TRBD1. Germline assignment: CDR1 SGHTA and CDR2 FQGNSA. CDR3 length: 14 residues. Germline trimming cut 5 bases from V and 7 bases from J; bases unmatched to any gene: 6. The CDR3 is CASSLGQGGIGYTF. The DNA of the CDR3 is TGTGCCAGCAGCCTGGGACAGGGGGGGATTGGCTACACCTTC. The variable domain in full, completed from reference TRBV7-2 and TRBJ1-2, reads GAGVSQSPSNKVTEKGKDVELRCDPISGHTALYWYRQSLGQGLEFLIYFQGNSAPDKSGLPSDRFSAERTGGSVSTLTIQRTQQEDSAVYLCASSLGQGGIGYTFGSGTRLTVV.

On this clone itself: The same CDR3 can be traced to other DNA sequences in this sample. J is TRBJ2-1 and V is TRBV29-1; TRBD2 matches at 7 bases. CDR1 is SQVTM, CDR2 ANQGSEA, per germline. The trim removed 4 bases at V and 7 bases at J, leaving 4 bases unmatched. The CDR3 contains 12 residues. Written as DNA, the CDR3 is TGCAGCGTTGGGCAGGGAGGGAATGAGCAGTTCTTC. Translating gives CSVGQGGNEQFF.

The chain couples TRBV5-1 to TRBJ2-2, with 7 bases aligning to TRBD1. Germline assignment: CDR1 SGHRS and CDR2 YFSETQ. This CDR3 contains 15 residues. J gave up 7 bases and V 0 bases, and 6 bases lay outside the gene matches. CDR3 bases: TGCGCCAGCAGCTTGGATAAGGGGGCGGGCGGGGAGCTGTTTTTT. Its protein is CASSLDKGAGGELFF.

The V call is TRBV9, the J call TRBJ2-3, with 7 bases matching TRBD2. The V and J ends lost 8 bases and 4 bases, in that order; junction bases with no gene match: 7. Germline assignment: CDR1 SGDLS and CDR2 YYNGEE. The CDR3 runs to 13 residues. The CDR3 spells CARGGLVPDTQYF. In DNA, the CDR3 is TGTGCCAGGGGAGGACTAGTCCCAGATACGCAGTATTTT.

The chain joins TRBV4-2 to TRBJ2-7, with 8 nucleotides matching TRBD2. Trimming took 4 bases from V and 3 from J; bases not matched to a gene: 11. This CDR3 is 16 amino acids long. CDR1 is LGHNA, CDR2 YNFKEQ, per germline. CDR3 nucleotides: TGTGCCAGCAGCCCGAGGGGCGGAGCGGGAGACTACGAGCAGTACTTC. Its translation: CASSPRGGAGDYEQYF.

V gene TRBV29-1 combines with J gene TRBJ2-1; D might be TRBD2 (5 bases). The CDR3 extends over 14 amino acids. The V gene lost 6 bases and the J gene lost 0 bases, with 12 bases spanning the gap. Germline-derived CDR1 and CDR2 are SQVTM and ANQGSEA. The DNA for the CDR3 is TGCAGCGTCGCCCTAGCAACCTCCTACAATGAGCAGTTCTTC. Translating it yields CSVALATSYNEQFF.

V and J are TRBV29-1 and TRBJ2-5; perhaps TRBD2 as D (5 bases). CDR1 and CDR2 (germline): SQVTM, ANQGSEA. Trimming took 3 bases from V and 2 from J, leaving 10 bases between them. The CDR3 consists of 13 residues. The DNA of the CDR3 is TGCAGCGTTGATGTGGACTCACAAGAGACCCAGTACTTC. Its translation: CSVDVDSQETQYF.

This sequence joins TRBV11-2 and TRBJ1-2; D uncertain. The CDR3 covers 15 residues. Germline V gene data show CDR1 as SGHAT and CDR2 as FQNNGV. Trimming pared 0 bases from V and 4 bases from J, leaving 12 bases between. In DNA, the CDR3 is TGTGCCAGCAGCTTAGAGCACACCCAGATCTATGGCTACACCTTC. Its translation: CASSLEHTQIYGYTF.